A single sample is the source of the 7 T cell receptor beta chains below, sequenced in a study of T cell responses to AZD1222 COVID-19 vaccine. The table came from immunoSEQ multiplex PCR; TCRdb's copy has only in-frame clones and leaves some out. The sample shows fewer than 75,000 clones, about 85% of them seen only once. The sequenced sample was peripheral blood, obtained on day 0 of AZD1222 vaccination. These receptors came from an adult in good health.

The chain uses TRBV2 and TRBJ1-2, with D maybe TRBD1 (5 bases). V was shortened by 6 bases and J by 2 bases, with 10 bases between the two germline ends. The CDR3 length is 13 residues. From germline, CDR1 is SNHLY and CDR2 FYNNEI. The chain's CDR3 is CASSSGFNYGYTF. The CDR3 DNA sequence: TGTGCCAGCAGCTCAGGGTTCAACTATGGCTACACCTTC.

The chain joins TRBV20-1 to TRBJ2-7; no firm D call. The V end was cut by 3 bases, the J end by 3 bases, with 6 bases between. Looked up from germline, CDR1 is DFQATT and CDR2 is SNEGSKA (reference sequence). The CDR3 runs 11 residues. CDR3 nucleotide sequence: TGCAGTGCTAGGTCGATCTACGAGCAGTACTTC. The encoded protein is CSARSIYEQYF.

The rearrangement uses TRBV19 and TRBJ1-5; D unresolved. There are 15 residues in the CDR3. Trimming took 7 bases from V and 2 from J, leaving 15 bases between them. The germline V gene encodes CDR1 LNHDA and CDR2 SQIVND (reference sequence). CDR3 residues: CASTSYAAGNQPQHF. The CDR3 nucleotides are TGTGCCAGTACCAGCTACGCCGCCGGCAATCAGCCCCAGCATTTT.

The chain employs TRBV5-1 and TRBJ1-2, with 8 bases aligning to TRBD1. Germline CDR1 and CDR2: SGHRS and YFSETQ. The CDR3 spans 16 residues. J lost 4 bases, V lost 0 bases, and 8 bases had no gene match. The CDR3 DNA sequence: TGCGCCAGCAGCTTGGCAGGCGCCAGGGGGCCCTATGGCTACACCTTC. Residues: CASSLAGARGPYGYTF.

The chain recombines TRBV23-1 with TRBJ1-5, with TRBD1 as a possible D gene (5 bases). TRBV23-1 is given ORF status, its function remaining uncertain. V shed 6 bases and J shed 2 bases, with 14 bases lying between them. CDR3 size: 15 residues. The chain's CDR3 is CASSLQRGRNQPQHF. The CDR3 coding sequence is TGCGCCAGCAGCCTGCAAAGGGGCCGCAATCAGCCCCAGCATTTT.

This chain joins TRBV27 and TRBJ2-1; 9 bases match TRBD2. Unmatched junction bases numbered 5, after V lost 2 bases and J lost 9 bases. CDR1 and CDR2 (germline): MNHEY, SMNVEV (reference sequence). CDR3 length equals 14 residues. The CDR3 loop reads CASSLGGGAFEQFF. CDR3 nucleotides: TGTGCCAGCAGTTTAGGCGGGGGGGCGTTTGAGCAGTTCTTC.

J is TRBJ1-3 and V is TRBV11-3; 9 nucleotides align to TRBD1. V lost 5 bases, J lost 3 bases, and 5 bases stayed unmatched. Germline V gives CDR1 SGHNT, CDR2 YENEEA. This CDR3 is built from 15 residues. As DNA, the CDR3 is TGTGCCAGCAGCCCGACAGGGGGGTTTGGAAACACCATATATTTT. Translating gives CASSPTGGFGNTIYF. Full variable domain (missing parts from reference TRBV11-3 and TRBJ1-3): EAGVVQSPRYKIIEKKQPVAFWCNPISGHNTLYWYLQNLGQGPELLIRYENEEAVDDSQLPKDRFSAERLKGVDSTLKIQPAELGDSAVYLCASSPTGGFGNTIYFGEGSWLTVV.